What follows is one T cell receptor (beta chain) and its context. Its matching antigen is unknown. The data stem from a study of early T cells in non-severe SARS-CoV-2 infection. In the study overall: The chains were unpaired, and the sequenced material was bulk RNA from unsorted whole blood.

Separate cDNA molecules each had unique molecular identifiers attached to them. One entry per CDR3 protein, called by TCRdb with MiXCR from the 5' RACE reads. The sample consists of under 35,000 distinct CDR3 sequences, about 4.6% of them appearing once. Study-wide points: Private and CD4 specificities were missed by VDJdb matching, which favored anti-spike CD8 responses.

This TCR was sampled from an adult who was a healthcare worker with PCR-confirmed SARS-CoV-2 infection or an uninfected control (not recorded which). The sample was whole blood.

CDR3 coding DNA: TGCGCCAGCAGTCTAGCGGCCACCGACACCGGGGAGCTGTTTTTT. It specifies CASSLAATDTGELFF. The chain recombines TRBV10-2 with TRBJ2-2; TRBD2 aligns across 7 bases. V was pared by 5 bases and J by 3 bases, with 6 bases of the junction left unmatched. Germline V gives CDR1 WSHSY, CDR2 SAAADI. The CDR3 extends over 15 amino acids.